This TCR beta chain was recovered during a study of beta chain features in type 1 diabetes. Notes on the study in general: Patients with Type 1 diabetes showed moderately but significantly shorter TCRB CDR3s in all four CD4+ subsets.

TCRB transcripts that were expressed got sequenced, as all of the isolated RNA had been reverse transcribed. Libraries were prepared by immunoSEQ multiplex PCR; TCRdb keeps only in-frame clonotypes and omits some of them. The profile shows some 240,000 clones, 16% of them singletons. This clone was found a few times. Its antigen is unknown. CDR3 length: 13 amino acids. CDR1 and CDR2 (germline): SNHLY, FYNNEI. V lost 6 bases and J 5 bases, leaving 13 bases between the germline ends. The genes are TRBV2 and TRBJ1-2; TRBD1 might be the D (6 bases). The TCR originated in a man under 40 with type 1 diabetes. Sequenced: naive CD4+ T cells from blood. CDR3: CASRQGSEYGYTF. As DNA, the CDR3 is TGTGCCAGCAGACAGGGTTCGGAATATGGCTACACCTTC.